This TCR beta chain was sequenced in a study of blood T cell repertoires in COVID-19. The wider study: Sources were T cells, B-cell-depleted T cells, or PBMCs; the material itself was cDNA or gDNA.

Authors' analysis steps: Reference gene primer amplification gave estimated nucleated cell counts. Repertoires were generated with immunoSEQ multiplex PCR, while TCRdb's copy carries only in-frame clones and drops some. That table gives V, J and clone size, and the DNA gave D and trimming. The sample has about 230,000 clones, roughly 90% seen once; the top ten hold roughly 4%. This CDR3 is 13 amino acids long. The V gene end was trimmed by 4 bases and the J gene end by 8 bases; junction bases not matched to a gene: 5. Germline loops: CDR1 LGHDT, CDR2 YNNKEL (reference sequence). The material sequenced was PBMCs or T cells enriched from blood (not recorded which). This TCR was recovered from a woman aged 25 to 45 with acute COVID-19. The chain has TRBV3-1 (or the pseudogene TRBV3-2) and TRBJ2-1; 7 positions match TRBD2. CDR3 region: CASSPGGRDEQFF. The DNA of the CDR3 is TGTGCCAGCAGCCCCGGGGGGAGGGATGAGCAGTTCTTC.